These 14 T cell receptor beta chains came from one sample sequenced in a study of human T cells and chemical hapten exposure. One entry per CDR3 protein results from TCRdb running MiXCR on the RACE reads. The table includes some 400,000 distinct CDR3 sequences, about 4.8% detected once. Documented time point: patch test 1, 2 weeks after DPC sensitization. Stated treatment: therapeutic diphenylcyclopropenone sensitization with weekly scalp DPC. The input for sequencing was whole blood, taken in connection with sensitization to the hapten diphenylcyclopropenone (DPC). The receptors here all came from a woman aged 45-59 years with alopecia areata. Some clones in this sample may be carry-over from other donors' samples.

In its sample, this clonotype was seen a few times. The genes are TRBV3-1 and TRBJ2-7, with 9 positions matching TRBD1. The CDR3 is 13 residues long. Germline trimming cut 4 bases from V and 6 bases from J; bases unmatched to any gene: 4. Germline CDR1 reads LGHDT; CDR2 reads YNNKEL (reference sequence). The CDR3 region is CASSPGTGSEQYF. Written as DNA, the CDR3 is TGTGCCAGCAGCCCTGGGACAGGGTCCGAGCAGTACTTC.

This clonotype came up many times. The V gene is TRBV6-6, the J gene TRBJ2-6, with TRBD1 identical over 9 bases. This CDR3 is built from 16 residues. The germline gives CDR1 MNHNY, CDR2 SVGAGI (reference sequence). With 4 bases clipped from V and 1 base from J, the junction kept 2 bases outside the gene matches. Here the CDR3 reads CASSSGQGSGANVLTF. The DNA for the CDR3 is TGTGCCAGCAGTTCAGGACAGGGGTCTGGGGCCAACGTCCTGACTTTC.

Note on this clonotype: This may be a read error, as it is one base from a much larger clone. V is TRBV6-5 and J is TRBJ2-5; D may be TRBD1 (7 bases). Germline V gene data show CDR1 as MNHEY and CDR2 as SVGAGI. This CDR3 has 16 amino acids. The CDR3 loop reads CASGYGGTAGGETQYF. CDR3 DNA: TGTGCCAGCGGTTACGGAGGGACAGCTGGAGGGGAGACCCAGTACTTC.

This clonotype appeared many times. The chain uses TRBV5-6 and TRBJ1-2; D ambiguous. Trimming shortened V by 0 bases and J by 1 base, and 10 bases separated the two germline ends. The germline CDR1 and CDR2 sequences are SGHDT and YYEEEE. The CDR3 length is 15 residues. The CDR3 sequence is CASSLGLVGNYGYTF. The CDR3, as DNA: TGTGCCAGCAGCTTGGGACTGGTCGGTAACTATGGCTACACCTTC.

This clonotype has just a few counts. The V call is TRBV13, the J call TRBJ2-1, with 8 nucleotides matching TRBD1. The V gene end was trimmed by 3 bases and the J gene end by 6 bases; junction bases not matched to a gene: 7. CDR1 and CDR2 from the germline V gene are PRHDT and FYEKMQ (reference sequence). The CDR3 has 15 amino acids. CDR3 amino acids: CASSLGQAFGNEQFF. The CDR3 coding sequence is TGTGCCAGCAGCTTGGGACAGGCGTTTGGCAATGAGCAGTTCTTC.

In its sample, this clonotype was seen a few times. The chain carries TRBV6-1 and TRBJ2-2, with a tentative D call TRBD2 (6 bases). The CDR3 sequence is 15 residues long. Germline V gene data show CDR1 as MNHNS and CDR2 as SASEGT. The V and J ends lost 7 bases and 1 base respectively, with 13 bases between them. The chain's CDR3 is CASTGGSGNTGELFF. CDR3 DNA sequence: TGTGCCAGCACTGGGGGGTCAGGGAACACCGGGGAGCTGTTTTTT.

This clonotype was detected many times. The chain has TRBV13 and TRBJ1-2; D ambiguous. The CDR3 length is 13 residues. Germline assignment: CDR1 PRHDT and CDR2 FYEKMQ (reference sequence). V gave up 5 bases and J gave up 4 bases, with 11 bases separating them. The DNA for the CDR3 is TGTGCCAGCAGCACGCAGGTTTTCTATGGCTACACCTTC. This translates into CASSTQVFYGYTF.

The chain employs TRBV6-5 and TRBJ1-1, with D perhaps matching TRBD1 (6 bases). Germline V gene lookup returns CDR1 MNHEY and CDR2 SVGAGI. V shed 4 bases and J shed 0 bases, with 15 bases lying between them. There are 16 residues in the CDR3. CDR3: CASSLRTDLLNTEAFF. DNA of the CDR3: TGTGCCAGCAGTTTACGGACAGACCTCCTGAACACTGAAGCTTTCTTT.

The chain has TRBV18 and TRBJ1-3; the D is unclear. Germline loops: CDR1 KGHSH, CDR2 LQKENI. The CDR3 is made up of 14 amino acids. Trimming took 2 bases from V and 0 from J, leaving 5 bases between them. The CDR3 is CASSPKSSGNTIYF. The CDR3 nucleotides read TGTGCCAGCTCACCAAAGAGCTCTGGAAACACCATATATTTT.

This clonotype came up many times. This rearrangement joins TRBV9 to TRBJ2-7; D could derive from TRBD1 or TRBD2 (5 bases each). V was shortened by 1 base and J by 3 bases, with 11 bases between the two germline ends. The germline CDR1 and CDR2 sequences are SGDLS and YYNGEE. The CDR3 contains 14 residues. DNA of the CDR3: TGTGCCAGCAGCGTAACCGGGACGCTCTACGAGCAGTACTTC. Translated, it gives CASSVTGTLYEQYF.

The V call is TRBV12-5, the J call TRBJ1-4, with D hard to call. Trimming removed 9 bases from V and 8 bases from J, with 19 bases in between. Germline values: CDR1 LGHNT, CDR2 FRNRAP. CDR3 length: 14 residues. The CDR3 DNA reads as TGTGCTAGCCAGAAGAGTTCCTCTGTAGAAAAACTGTTTTTT. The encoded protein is CASQKSSSVEKLFF.

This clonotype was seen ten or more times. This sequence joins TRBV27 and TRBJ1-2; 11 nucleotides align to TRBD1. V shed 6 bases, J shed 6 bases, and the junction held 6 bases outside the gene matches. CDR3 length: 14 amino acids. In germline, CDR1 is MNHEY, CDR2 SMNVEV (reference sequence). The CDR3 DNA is TGTGCCAGCAGCCGGACAGGGGGCAATAATGGCTACACCTTC. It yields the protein CASSRTGGNNGYTF.

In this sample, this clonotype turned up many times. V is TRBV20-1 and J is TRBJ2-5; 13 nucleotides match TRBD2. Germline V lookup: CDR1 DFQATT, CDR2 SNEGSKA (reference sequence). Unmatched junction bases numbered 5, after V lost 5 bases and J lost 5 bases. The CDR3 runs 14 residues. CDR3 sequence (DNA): TGCAGTGCTGGGAGGACTAGCGGGAGTGAGACCCAGTACTTC. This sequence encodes CSAGRTSGSETQYF.

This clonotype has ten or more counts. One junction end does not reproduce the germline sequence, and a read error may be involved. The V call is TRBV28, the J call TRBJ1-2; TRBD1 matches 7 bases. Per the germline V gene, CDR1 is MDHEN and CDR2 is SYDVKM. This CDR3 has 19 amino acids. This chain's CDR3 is CASSLLRGPRRPINFGYTF. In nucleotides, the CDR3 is TGTGCCAGCAGTTTGTTGAGGGGGCCCCGACGACCTATTAACTTTGGCTACACCTTC.